What follows are 20 T cell receptor beta chains derived from one specimen sequenced in a study of T cell repertoires in cytomegalovirus infection. For these receptors, no antigen is known. TCRdb ran MiXCR on the reads and lists one entry per CDR3 protein. This sample yields roughly 78,000 distinct CDR3 sequences, of which roughly 40% are seen a single time; more than 85% belongs to the top ten. Sequencing used CD8+ T cells from cultured PBMCs, obtained from culture after CMV antigen stimulation. All receptors derive from a human donor in good health (CMV status not recorded). Some clones in this sample may be carry-over from other donors' samples.

This sequence joins TRBV19 and TRBJ1-5, with 7 bases aligning to TRBD1. The V segment lost 8 bases and the J segment 8 bases; nucleotides outside the gene matches: 12. This CDR3 is built from 14 residues. Germline V gene sequence: CDR1 LNHDA, CDR2 SQIVND (reference sequence). CDR3 sequence: CASSGLDRSEPQHF. In DNA form, the CDR3 reads TGTGCCAGTTCGGGCCTGGACAGGTCCGAGCCCCAGCATTTT. Full variable domain (remainder filled in from reference TRBV19 and TRBJ1-5): DGGITQSPKYLFRKEGQNVTLSCEQNLNHDAMYWYRQDPGQGLRLIYYSQIVNDFQKGDIAEGYSVSREKKESFPLTVTSAQKNPTAFYLCASSGLDRSEPQHFGDGTRLSIL.

This clonotype has a handful of counts. The rearrangement uses TRBV4-3 and TRBJ1-2; D is unclear. The V end lost 0 bases, the J end lost 6 bases, and 11 bases lay between the germline ends. The length of the CDR3 is 14 residues. In germline, CDR1 is LGHNA, CDR2 YSLEER. CDR3 protein: CASSQDRSGNGYTF. DNA for the CDR3: TGCGCCAGCAGCCAAGACCGATCAGGCAATGGCTACACCTTC.

This clonotype has a handful of counts. The chain joins TRBV7-9 to TRBJ1-5, with D perhaps matching TRBD1 (6 bases). Trimming took 1 base from V and 6 from J, leaving 16 bases between them. This CDR3 region has 16 residues. Germline V gene data show CDR1 as SEHNR and CDR2 as FQNEAQ (reference sequence). CDR3 sequence reads: CASSLGETGGSQPQHF. CDR3 nucleotides: TGTGCCAGCAGCTTAGGAGAGACAGGTGGATCTCAGCCCCAGCATTTT.

This clonotype was recorded a few times. The CDR3 here is CASSQLQDLLNLHF. The DNA of the CDR3 is TGTGCCAGCAGCCAATTACAGGACCTCCTAAACCTCCACTTT. The gene calls are TRBV6-6 and TRBJ1-6, with D possibly being TRBD1 (5 bases). The V gene lost 6 bases and the J gene lost 15 bases, with 21 bases spanning the gap. The CDR3 sequence is 14 residues long. Germline V gives CDR1 MNHNY, CDR2 SVGAGI (reference sequence).

This clonotype was counted only a few times. V is TRBV12-3 or TRBV12-4 and J is TRBJ1-4, with D possibly matching TRBD1 (5 bases). Trimming shortened V by 1 base and J by 4 bases, and 10 bases separated the two germline ends. The CDR3 sequence is 15 residues long. CDR3 DNA sequence: TGTGCCAGCAGTTTAGGCTGGGGCCTTAATGAAAAACTGTTTTTT. It encodes CASSLGWGLNEKLFF.

The J gene is TRBJ2-6, the V gene TRBV27, with 9 bases matching TRBD1. The trim removed 5 bases at V and 1 base at J, leaving 9 bases unmatched. Germline V gives CDR1 MNHEY, CDR2 SMNVEV (reference sequence). CDR3 length equals 18 residues. CDR3 in DNA: TGTGCCAGCAGTCCTCCGGGACAGGGATTTTCTGGGGCCAACGTCCTGACTTTC. It specifies CASSPPGQGFSGANVLTF.

This chain uses TRBV7-2 with TRBJ1-5; D remains ambiguous. Trimming took off 5 bases at V and 0 bases at J, with 11 bases between the two ends. Germline V gives CDR1 SGHTA, CDR2 FQGNSA. This CDR3 comprises 15 residues. The CDR3 DNA is TGTGCCAGCAGCAAGAGGGAATATAGCAATCAGCCCCAGCATTTT. Its protein is CASSKREYSNQPQHF.

The CDR3 DNA reads TGCAGTGCTAGAGATGAATGGGGCTCCTATGGCTACACCTTC. Its translation is CSARDEWGSYGYTF. The genes are TRBV20-1 and TRBJ1-2, with a weak D call TRBD1 (5 bases). This CDR3 comprises 14 residues. Germline lookup yields CDR1 DFQATT and CDR2 SNEGSKA (reference sequence). V lost 0 bases, J lost 4 bases, and 12 bases lay in between.

This chain links TRBV4-1 with TRBJ2-2; perhaps TRBD2 as D (6 bases). The V and J ends lost 0 bases and 17 bases respectively, with 28 bases between them. Per germline, CDR1 MGHRA and CDR2 YSYEKL. The CDR3 length is 17 residues. The CDR3 is CASSQDALATPGSWGFF. The CDR3 region has the DNA TGCGCCAGCAGCCAAGACGCCCTAGCGACACCGGGGAGCTGGGGATTTTTT.

This chain uses TRBV12-3 or TRBV12-4 with TRBJ2-1, with 8 bases fitting TRBD1. The CDR3 has 14 amino acids. J gave up 6 bases and V 9 bases, and 10 bases lay outside the gene matches. The CDR3 DNA sequence: TGTGCCAGTTCCCGGACAGGGTCTTTCAATGAGCAGTTCTTC. Protein sequence: CASSRTGSFNEQFF.

This clonotype was seen a handful of times. V and J are TRBV7-2 and TRBJ2-2, with 8 bases fitting TRBD1. Germline V CDR1 and CDR2: SGHTA, FQGNSA. Trimming cost V 4 bases and J 5 bases; bases outside gene matches: 6. The CDR3 sequence is 15 residues long. CDR3 loop: CASSSWTGLTGELFF. For the CDR3, the DNA is TGTGCCAGCAGCTCCTGGACAGGGTTAACCGGGGAGCTGTTTTTT.

In this sample, this clonotype turned up many times. The V call is TRBV7-6, the J call TRBJ1-5; a possible D gene is TRBD1 (5 bases). Germline CDR1 and CDR2: SGHVS and FNYEAQ. The CDR3 has 14 residues. V lost 2 bases to trimming and J lost 2 bases, with 7 bases between them. The DNA of the CDR3 is TGTGCCAGCAGCTTATTCAGGGGCAATCAGCCCCAGCATTTT. This encodes CASSLFRGNQPQHF.

This clonotype has just a few counts. The chain joins TRBV12-3 or TRBV12-4 to TRBJ1-2; 7 bases match TRBD1. CDR3 length: 14 residues. Germline trimming cut 5 bases from V and 4 bases from J; bases unmatched to any gene: 7. CDR3 nucleotide sequence: TGTGCCAGCAGTCCTAGACAGGGATTCTATGGCTACACCTTC. Translated: CASSPRQGFYGYTF.

The chain employs TRBV3-1 and TRBJ1-6; weak D call: TRBD1 (5 bases). V lost 0 bases and J 4 bases, leaving 10 bases between the germline ends. The CDR3 is 16 residues long. Germline CDR1 LGHDT, CDR2 YNNKEL (reference sequence). CDR3 nucleotides: TGTGCCAGCAGCCAAGAAGTAGGGGAATATAATTCACCCCTCCACTTT. It codes for CASSQEVGEYNSPLHF.

The chain couples TRBV7-9 to TRBJ2-7; perhaps TRBD1 as D (6 bases). Between the trimmed V and J ends, which lost 5 bases and 2 bases, there was a span of 22 bases. The CDR3 contains 17 residues. CDR1 is SEHNR and CDR2 is FQNEAQ in the germline V gene (reference sequence). CDR3 residues: CASSLDDRTDKTYEQYF. Here the CDR3 DNA reads TGTGCCAGCAGCCTAGACGACAGGACAGATAAGACCTACGAGCAGTACTTC.

J is TRBJ1-2 and V is TRBV4-3; TRBD1 is a possible D gene (5 bases). The germline V gene has CDR1 LGHNA and CDR2 YSLEER. With 3 bases removed from V and 6 bases from J, the gap between germline ends came to 14 bases. The CDR3 length is 14 residues. DNA of the CDR3: TGCGCCAGCAGCCATGCCGGGACGCTGGATGGCTACACCTTC. Encoded protein: CASSHAGTLDGYTF.

Only one count was recorded for this clonotype. This sequence joins TRBV12-3 or TRBV12-4 and TRBJ1-1, with D unresolved. V lost 6 bases and J lost 4, with 15 bases in between. The CDR3 has 14 residues. The CDR3 sequence: CASSPVLASTEAFF. Here the CDR3 DNA reads TGTGCCAGCAGCCCTGTGCTAGCCAGCACTGAAGCTTTCTTT.

This clonotype was counted between two and nine times. The chain has TRBV7-6 and TRBJ2-7, with 7 nucleotides matching TRBD2. V trimming: 5 bases; J trimming: 4 bases; junction bases outside the gene matches: 8. Per the germline V gene, CDR1 is SGHVS and CDR2 is FNYEAQ. This CDR3 is built from 14 residues. The CDR3 region has the DNA TGTGCCAGCAGCGCCGGGACTATCCCTTACGAGCAGTACTTC. Encoded protein: CASSAGTIPYEQYF.

V and J are TRBV2 and TRBJ2-5; D could derive from TRBD1 or TRBD2 (6 bases each). CDR3 length: 11 residues. Germline-derived CDR1 and CDR2 are SNHLY and FYNNEI. The ends were cut back, 10 bases at V and 6 bases at J, with 12 bases in the middle. The CDR3 DNA sequence: TGTGCCACCTTAGGGGGGAAGACCCAGTACTTC. Translation gives CATLGGKTQYF.

The chain uses TRBV7-6 and TRBJ2-5, with a weak D call TRBD2 (5 bases). V was cut by 5 bases and J by 5 bases, with 18 bases left in between. CDR1 is SGHVS, CDR2 FNYEAQ, per germline. The CDR3 sequence is 15 residues long. CDR3 in amino acids: CASSPAPGIWETQYF. CDR3 sequence (DNA): TGTGCCAGCAGCCCAGCGCCGGGGATTTGGGAGACCCAGTACTTC.